This entry lists 3 T cell receptor beta chains sequenced from one sample in a study of Ad26.COV2.S vaccination and SARS-CoV-2 variants (dated by TCRdb to the early 2020s). Sample treatment or condition, as interpreted from the label and publication: around 19 received Ad26.COV2.S at low or high dose, single or two shots; a few received placebo; per-sample allocation not given. For vaccine and placebo recipients, the sequenced repertoires came from samples collected on day 63 after the first injection. The library was prepared using the immunoSEQ multiplex PCR assay. TCRdb's version of the immuneACCESS table is confined to in-frame rearrangements and falls short of the full clone set. An unresolved V gene accounts for under half of the shortfall where checked; the remainder is of unknown origin. This sample lists fewer than 800,000 clones; 89% were detected once. Over 1.3% of the sample goes to the ten largest clones.

The material was peripheral blood, obtained in a trial of Ad26.COV2.S vaccine versus placebo. These receptors were taken from a person aged 18-60 years who received the Ad26.COV2.S COVID-19 vaccine or a placebo.

The chain carries TRBV29-1 and TRBJ2-1; possibly TRBD1 for D (6 bases). Germline-derived CDR1 and CDR2 are SQVTM and ANQGSEA. The CDR3 spans 14 residues. V gave up 4 bases and J gave up 0 bases, with 10 bases separating them. The CDR3 region has the DNA TGCAGCGTTGGTACAGGGAGCTCCTACAATGAGCAGTTCTTC. Translating it yields CSVGTGSSYNEQFF.

The genes are TRBV11-2 and TRBJ2-1; D tentatively reads TRBD1 or TRBD2 (5 bases each). Per the germline V gene, CDR1 is SGHAT and CDR2 is FQNNGV. V shed 1 base and J shed 9 bases, with 10 bases lying between them. CDR3 length: 13 residues. CDR3 in amino acids: CASSLAGRGEQFF. CDR3 sequence (DNA): TGTGCCAGCAGCTTAGCGGGAAGGGGTGAGCAGTTCTTC.

The V call is TRBV4-3, the J call TRBJ2-1; 11 bases fit TRBD2. With V trimmed by 1 base and J by 7 bases, 9 bases remained unmatched. The CDR3 has 17 residues. In germline, CDR1 is LGHNA, CDR2 YSLEER. CDR3 sequence (DNA): TGCGCCAGCAGCCAAGCCTCACTAGCGGGGGTTGGAAATGAGCAGTTCTTC. Its translation is CASSQASLAGVGNEQFF.